The 9 T cell receptor beta chains reported below all come from one sample, sequenced in a study of T cells in Graves' hyperthyroidism and ophthalmopathy. Amplification targeted TCR beta CDR3 regions from RNA transcripts. The HTBI primer set was used in a first-round RT-PCR of the TCR CDR3. TCRdb re-called the multiplex PCR reads through MiXCR, storing one row per CDR3 protein. The top ten hold about 11% of the sample, which has over 300,000 distinct CDR3 sequences, approximately 14% seen once. Material: blood. All receptors derive from a woman in her sixties with Graves' hyperthyroidism.

This clonotype was observed once. The V gene is TRBV4-1, the J gene TRBJ2-7, with 7 positions matching TRBD1. The length of the CDR3 is 16 residues. Germline V gene sequence: CDR1 MGHRA, CDR2 YSYEKL. V was pared by 0 bases and J by 2 bases, with 7 bases of the junction left unmatched. CDR3 residues: CASSQDRDSEAYEQYF. The DNA of the CDR3 is TGCGCCAGCAGCCAAGACCGGGACAGCGAAGCCTACGAGCAGTACTTC.

In this sample, this clonotype turned up many times. The chain uses TRBV18 and TRBJ2-3, with a tentative D call TRBD1 (5 bases). The germline V gene encodes CDR1 KGHSH and CDR2 LQKENI. V gave up 0 bases and J gave up 4 bases, with 14 bases separating them. The CDR3 length is 16 residues. DNA of the CDR3: TGTGCCAGCTCACCACCAAGGCAGGGTCGATCAGATACGCAGTATTTT. It specifies CASSPPRQGRSDTQYF.

In this sample, this clonotype turned up a few times. The V gene is TRBV6-6, the J gene TRBJ2-5; D might be TRBD2 (7 bases). Germline V lookup: CDR1 MNHNY, CDR2 SVGAGI (reference sequence). V gave up 6 bases and J gave up 5 bases, with 13 bases separating them. The CDR3 spans 13 residues. The CDR3 loop is CASRIQGGETQYF. CDR3 bases: TGTGCCAGCAGGATACAGGGAGGGGAGACCCAGTACTTC.

This clonotype was detected ten times or more. V gene TRBV7-9 combines with J gene TRBJ2-7, with D perhaps TRBD1 (6 bases). CDR3 size: 15 residues. V lost 0 bases and J 2 bases, leaving 11 bases between the germline ends. Germline V gene lookup returns CDR1 SEHNR and CDR2 FQNEAQ (reference sequence). This CDR3 reads CASSLAPDRTYEQYF. The CDR3 DNA is TGTGCCAGCAGCTTAGCCCCGGACAGAACCTACGAGCAGTACTTC.

This clonotype showed up just a few times. This chain links TRBV6-1 with TRBJ1-2; possible D gene TRBD1, 5 bases. This CDR3 region has 16 residues. The germline gives CDR1 MNHNS, CDR2 SASEGT. V lost 8 bases and J lost 7, with 26 bases in between. The CDR3 region has the DNA TGTGCCAGCGTAAATCAGGGATTTGTTGACTTGAGTGGCTACACCTTC. It codes for CASVNQGFVDLSGYTF.

The rearrangement joins TRBV15 to TRBJ1-1; D is uncertain. The CDR3 contains 11 residues. Germline values: CDR1 LNHNV, CDR2 YYDKDF (reference sequence). Trimming took off 0 bases at V and 9 bases at J, with 5 bases between the two ends. Written as DNA, the CDR3 is TGTGCCACCAGCAGAGACGGGAAAGCTTTCTTT. It is translated as CATSRDGKAFF. The whole variable domain, remainder taken from reference TRBV15 and TRBJ1-1, is DAMVIQNPRYQVTQFGKPVTLSCSQTLNHNVMYWYQQKSSQAPKLLFHYYDKDFNNEADTPDNFQSRRPNTSFCFLDIRSPGLGDTAMYLCATSRDGKAFFGQGTRLTVV.

This clonotype was counted many times. The genes are TRBV12-3 or TRBV12-4 and TRBJ2-7; D perhaps matches TRBD2 (6 bases). V lost 2 bases, J lost 0 bases, and 17 bases lay in between. The CDR3 contains 17 residues. CDR3 residues: CASSLTYEDYSSYEQYF. In nucleotides, the CDR3 is TGTGCCAGCAGTTTAACCTACGAGGACTATAGCTCCTACGAGCAGTACTTC.

This clonotype was counted ten times or more. This chain links TRBV11-2 with TRBJ1-1; TRBD1 is a possible D gene (5 bases). The V end lost 5 bases, the J end lost 2 bases, and 21 bases lay between the germline ends. Per the germline V gene, CDR1 is SGHAT and CDR2 is FQNNGV. The CDR3 is 17 residues long. CDR3 protein: CASSVGRGRAGNTEAFF. CDR3 bases: TGTGCCAGCAGCGTAGGGAGGGGAAGAGCAGGAAACACTGAAGCTTTCTTT. The variable domain in full, completed from reference TRBV11-2 and TRBJ1-1, reads EAGVAQSPRYKIIEKRQSVAFWCNPISGHATLYWYQQILGQGPKLLIQFQNNGVVDDSQLPKDRFSAERLKGVDSTLKIQPAKLEDSAVYLCASSVGRGRAGNTEAFFGQGTRLTVV.

Many counts were recorded for this clonotype. V and J are TRBV10-1 and TRBJ2-5; D is unresolved. The ends were cut back, 3 bases at V and 5 bases at J, with 4 bases in the middle. This CDR3 has 11 residues. Germline V gene sequence: CDR1 WNHNN, CDR2 SYGVQD (reference sequence). The CDR3 DNA follows: TGCGCCAGCAGTGACTCGGAGACCCAGTACTTC. This codes for CASSDSETQYF.